This T cell receptor beta chain was identified during a study of a mutant IDH1 vaccine in newly diagnosed glioma. Study context: Initiation of the vaccine course occurred 4-6 weeks after radiotherapy alone, or alongside temozolomide cycles. Before enrollment, the patients had been treated with radiotherapy alone, temozolomide alone, or both together. Most of them had received both. The timing of visit V12 was week 35, and that of visit V13 was week 47.

Time point reported: week 35, safety follow-up. Vaccinated patients received 300 ug of mutant IDH1 20-mer peptide per dose, with topical imiquimod. Germline CDR1 and CDR2: GTSNPN and SVGIG (reference sequence). Trimming removed 3 bases at V and 2 bases at J, with 17 bases between. This CDR3 is 16 amino acids long. Comment on this clone: Its target is unknown.

Study-level points and caveats: Pseudoprogression appears to have had no connection to changes in top peripheral T cell clonotypes.

The protocol was immunoSEQ multiplex PCR, while the TCRdb copy is restricted to in-frame clones and leaves out a portion. This sample carries roughly 48,000 clones, over 60% of them seen once, and the ten largest clones take less than 15%. The TCR was taken from a man aged 35-49 years with glioma. This chain links TRBV30 with TRBJ1-3; D is perhaps TRBD1 (6 bases). The sample was PBMCs, taken from a glioma patient whose treatment included an IDH1 peptide vaccine. The CDR3 is CAWSKYRVNPGNTIYF. In DNA form, the CDR3 reads TGTGCCTGGAGCAAATACAGGGTAAATCCTGGAAACACCATATATTTT.